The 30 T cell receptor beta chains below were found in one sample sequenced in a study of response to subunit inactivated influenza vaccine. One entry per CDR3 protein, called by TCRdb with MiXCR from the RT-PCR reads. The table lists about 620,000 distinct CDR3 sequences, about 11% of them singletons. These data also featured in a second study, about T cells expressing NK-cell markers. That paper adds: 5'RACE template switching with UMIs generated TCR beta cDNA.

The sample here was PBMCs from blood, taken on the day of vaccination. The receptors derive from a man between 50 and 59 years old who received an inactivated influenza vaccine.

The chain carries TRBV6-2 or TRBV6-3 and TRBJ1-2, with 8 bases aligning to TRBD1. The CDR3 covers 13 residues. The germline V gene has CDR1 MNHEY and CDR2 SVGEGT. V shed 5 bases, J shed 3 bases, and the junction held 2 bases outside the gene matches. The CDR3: CASSTTGDYGYTF. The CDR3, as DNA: TGTGCCAGCAGTACGACAGGGGACTATGGCTACACCTTC.

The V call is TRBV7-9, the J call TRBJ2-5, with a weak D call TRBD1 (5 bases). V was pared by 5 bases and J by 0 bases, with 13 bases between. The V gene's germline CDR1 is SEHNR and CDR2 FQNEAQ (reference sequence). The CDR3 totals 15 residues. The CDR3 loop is CASSARVVYQETQYF. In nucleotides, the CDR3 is TGTGCCAGCAGCGCCAGGGTAGTGTACCAAGAGACCCAGTACTTC.

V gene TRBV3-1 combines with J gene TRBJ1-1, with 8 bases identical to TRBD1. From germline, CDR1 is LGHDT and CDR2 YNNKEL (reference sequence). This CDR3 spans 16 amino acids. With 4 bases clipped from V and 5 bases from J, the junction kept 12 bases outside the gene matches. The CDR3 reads CASSPASFTGGTEAFF. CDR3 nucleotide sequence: TGTGCCAGCAGCCCCGCCTCCTTTACAGGGGGAACTGAAGCTTTCTTT.

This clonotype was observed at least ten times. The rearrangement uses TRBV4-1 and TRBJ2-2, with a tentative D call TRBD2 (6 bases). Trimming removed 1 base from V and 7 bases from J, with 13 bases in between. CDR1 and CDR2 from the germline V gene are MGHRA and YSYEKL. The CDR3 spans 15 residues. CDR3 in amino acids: CASSQVGGMDGELFF. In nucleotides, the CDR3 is TGCGCCAGCAGCCAAGTGGGGGGAATGGACGGGGAGCTGTTTTTT.

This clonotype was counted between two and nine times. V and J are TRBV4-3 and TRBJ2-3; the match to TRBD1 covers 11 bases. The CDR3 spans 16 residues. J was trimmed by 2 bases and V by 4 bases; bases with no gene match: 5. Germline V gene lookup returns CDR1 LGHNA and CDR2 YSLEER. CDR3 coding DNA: TGCGCCAGCAGCCGCGGACAGGGGGCGTACACAGATACGCAGTATTTT. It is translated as CASSRGQGAYTDTQYF.

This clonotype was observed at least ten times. CDR3 DNA: TGCAGCGTTGAAGGCAGGGGGTACCAAGAGACCCAGTACTTC. Its protein product is CSVEGRGYQETQYF. The V gene is TRBV29-1, the J gene TRBJ2-5; 7 bases are shared with TRBD1. CDR1 and CDR2 from the germline V gene are SQVTM and ANQGSEA. With V trimmed by 1 base and J by 0 bases, 2 bases remained unmatched. The CDR3 has 14 amino acids.

Written as DNA, the CDR3 is TGTGCCAGCAGCCCAAGGACTAGCGGGAGGAGGTACGAGCAGTACTTC. Residues: CASSPRTSGRRYEQYF. J is TRBJ2-7 and V is TRBV7-2, with 14 bases that match TRBD2. CDR1 and CDR2 (germline): SGHTA, FQGNSA. J gave up 4 bases and V 5 bases, and 7 bases lay outside the gene matches. The CDR3 covers 16 residues.

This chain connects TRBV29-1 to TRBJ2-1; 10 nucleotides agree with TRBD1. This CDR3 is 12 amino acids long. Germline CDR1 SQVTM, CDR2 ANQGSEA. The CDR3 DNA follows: TGCACCACTGGGACAGGGGTCGTTGAGCAGTTCTTC. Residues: CTTGTGVVEQFF.

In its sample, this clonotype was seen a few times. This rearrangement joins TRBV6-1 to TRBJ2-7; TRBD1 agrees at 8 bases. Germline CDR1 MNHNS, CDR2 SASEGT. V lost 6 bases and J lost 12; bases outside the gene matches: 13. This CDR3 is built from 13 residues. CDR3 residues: CASSSGTGDIWYF. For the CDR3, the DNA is TGTGCCAGCAGCTCCGGGACAGGAGATATATGGTACTTC.

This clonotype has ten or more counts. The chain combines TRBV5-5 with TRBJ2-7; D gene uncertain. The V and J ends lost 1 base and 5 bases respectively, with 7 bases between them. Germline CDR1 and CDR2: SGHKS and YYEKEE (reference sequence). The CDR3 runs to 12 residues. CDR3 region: CASSLYGNEQYF. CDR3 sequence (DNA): TGTGCCAGCAGCTTGTATGGGAACGAGCAGTACTTC.

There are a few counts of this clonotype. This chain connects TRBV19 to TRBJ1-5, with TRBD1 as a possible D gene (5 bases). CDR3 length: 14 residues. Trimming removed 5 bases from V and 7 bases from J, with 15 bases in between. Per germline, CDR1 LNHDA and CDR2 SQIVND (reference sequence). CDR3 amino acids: CASSSGTATQPQHF. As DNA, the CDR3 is TGTGCCAGTAGTTCCGGGACGGCTACGCAGCCCCAGCATTTT.

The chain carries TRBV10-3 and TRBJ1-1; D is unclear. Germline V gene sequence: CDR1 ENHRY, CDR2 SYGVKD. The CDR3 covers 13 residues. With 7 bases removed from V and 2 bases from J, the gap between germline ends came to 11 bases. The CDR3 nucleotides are TGTGCCATCACGGAGGCAGGAAACACTGAAGCTTTCTTT. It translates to CAITEAGNTEAFF.

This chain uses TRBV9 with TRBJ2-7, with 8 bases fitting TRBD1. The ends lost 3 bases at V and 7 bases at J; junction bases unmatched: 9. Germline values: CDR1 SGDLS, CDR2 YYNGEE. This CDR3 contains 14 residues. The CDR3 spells CASSGGQGGREQYF. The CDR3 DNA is TGTGCCAGCAGCGGAGGACAGGGTGGTCGTGAGCAGTACTTC.

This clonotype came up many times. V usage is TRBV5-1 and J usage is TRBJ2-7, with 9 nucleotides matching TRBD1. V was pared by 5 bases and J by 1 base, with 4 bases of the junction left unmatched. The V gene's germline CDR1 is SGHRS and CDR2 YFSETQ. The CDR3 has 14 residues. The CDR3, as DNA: TGCGCCAGCAGTTCCGGGACAGGGTCCTACGAGCAGTACTTC. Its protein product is CASSSGTGSYEQYF.

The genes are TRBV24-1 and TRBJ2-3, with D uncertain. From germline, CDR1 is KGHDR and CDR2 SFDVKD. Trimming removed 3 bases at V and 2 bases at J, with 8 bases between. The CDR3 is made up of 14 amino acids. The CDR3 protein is CATSDARTTDTQYF. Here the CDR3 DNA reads TGTGCCACCAGTGATGCACGGACCACAGATACGCAGTATTTT.

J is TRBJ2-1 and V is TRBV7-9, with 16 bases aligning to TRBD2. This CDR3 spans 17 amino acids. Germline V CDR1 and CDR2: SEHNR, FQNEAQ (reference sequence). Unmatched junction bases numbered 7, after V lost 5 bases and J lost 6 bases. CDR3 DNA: TGTGCCAGCAGCCACCCGGGACTAGCGGGGGGGCTCAATGAGCAGTTCTTC. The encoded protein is CASSHPGLAGGLNEQFF.

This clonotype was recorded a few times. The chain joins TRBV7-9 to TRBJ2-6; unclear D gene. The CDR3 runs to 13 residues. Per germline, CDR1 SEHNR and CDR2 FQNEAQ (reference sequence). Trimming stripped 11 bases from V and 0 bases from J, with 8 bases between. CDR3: CAGPDSGANVLTF. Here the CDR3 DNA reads TGTGCCGGGCCCGACTCTGGGGCCAACGTCCTGACTTTC.

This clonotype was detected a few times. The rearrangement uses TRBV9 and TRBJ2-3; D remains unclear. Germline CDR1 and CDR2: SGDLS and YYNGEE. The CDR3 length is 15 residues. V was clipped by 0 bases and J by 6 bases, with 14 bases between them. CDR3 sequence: CASSVDPLSMDTQYF. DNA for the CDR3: TGTGCCAGCAGCGTAGACCCCCTAAGTATGGATACGCAGTATTTT. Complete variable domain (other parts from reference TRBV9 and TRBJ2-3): DSGVTQTPKHLITATGQRVTLRCSPRSGDLSVYWYQQSLDQGLQFLIQYYNGEERAKGNILERFSAQQFPDLHSELNLSSLELGDSALYFCASSVDPLSMDTQYFGPGTRLTVL.

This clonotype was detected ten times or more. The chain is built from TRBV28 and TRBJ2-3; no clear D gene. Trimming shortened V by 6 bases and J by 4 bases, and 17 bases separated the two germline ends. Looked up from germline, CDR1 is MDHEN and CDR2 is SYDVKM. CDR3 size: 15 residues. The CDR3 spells CASSLVNSPPDTQYF. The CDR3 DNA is TGTGCCAGCAGCCTAGTAAATTCTCCCCCAGATACGCAGTATTTT.

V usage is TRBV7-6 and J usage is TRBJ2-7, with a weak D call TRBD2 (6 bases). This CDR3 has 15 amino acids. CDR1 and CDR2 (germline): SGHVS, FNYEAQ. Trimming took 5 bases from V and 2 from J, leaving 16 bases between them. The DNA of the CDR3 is TGTGCCAGCAGCCCCAGAGATAGCGGTACCTACGAGCAGTACTTC. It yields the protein CASSPRDSGTYEQYF.

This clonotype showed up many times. The CDR3 DNA reads TGTGCCAGCAGCGTAGGCCTAAGAGCGGGAGGTTCCAATGAGCAGTTCTTC. It yields the protein CASSVGLRAGGSNEQFF. The chain combines TRBV9 with TRBJ2-1; 9 bases are shared with TRBD2. The CDR3 runs to 17 residues. With 0 bases clipped from V and 6 bases from J, the junction kept 10 bases outside the gene matches. From germline, CDR1 is SGDLS and CDR2 YYNGEE. The full variable domain, completed using reference TRBV9 and TRBJ2-1, is DSGVTQTPKHLITATGQRVTLRCSPRSGDLSVYWYQQSLDQGLQFLIQYYNGEERAKGNILERFSAQQFPDLHSELNLSSLELGDSALYFCASSVGLRAGGSNEQFFGPGTRLTVL.

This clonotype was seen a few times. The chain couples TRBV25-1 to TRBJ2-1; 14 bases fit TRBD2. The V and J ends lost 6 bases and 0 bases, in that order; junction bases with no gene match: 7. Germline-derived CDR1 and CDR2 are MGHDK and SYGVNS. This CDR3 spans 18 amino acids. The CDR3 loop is CASSMTSGGENSYNEQFF. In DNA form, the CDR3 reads TGTGCCAGCAGCATGACTAGCGGGGGGGAAAACTCCTACAATGAGCAGTTCTTC.

CDR3 in DNA: TGCAGTGCTAACGGGAGGGCCGGGGGCGAGCAGTACTTC. Its protein is CSANGRAGGEQYF. The chain uses TRBV20-1 and TRBJ2-7; 8 bases line up with TRBD2. The CDR3 sequence is 13 residues long. Germline CDR1 DFQATT, CDR2 SNEGSKA (reference sequence). The ends lost 4 bases at V and 6 bases at J; junction bases unmatched: 8.

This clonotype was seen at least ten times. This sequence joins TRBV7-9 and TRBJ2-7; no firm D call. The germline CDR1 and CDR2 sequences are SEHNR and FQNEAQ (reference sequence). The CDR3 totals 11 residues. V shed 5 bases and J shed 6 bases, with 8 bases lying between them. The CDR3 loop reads CASSGDGEQYF. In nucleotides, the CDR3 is TGTGCCAGCAGCGGGGATGGCGAGCAGTACTTC.

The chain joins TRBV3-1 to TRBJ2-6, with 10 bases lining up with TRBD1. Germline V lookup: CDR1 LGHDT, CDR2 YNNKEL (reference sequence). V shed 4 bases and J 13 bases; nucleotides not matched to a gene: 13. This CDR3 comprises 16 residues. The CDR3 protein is CASSPYPGQGTEVLTF. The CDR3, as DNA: TGTGCCAGCAGCCCCTACCCGGGACAGGGGACCGAAGTCCTGACTTTC.

The CDR3 nucleotides read TGTGCCAGCAGCCAAGGGGGACAGGCCCAGAATCAGCCCCAGCATTTT. Translated, it gives CASSQGGQAQNQPQHF. This chain connects TRBV4-2 to TRBJ1-5; 8 nucleotides agree with TRBD1. Per the germline V gene, CDR1 is LGHNA and CDR2 is YNFKEQ. The CDR3 spans 16 residues. The V and J ends lost 1 base and 4 bases, in that order; junction bases with no gene match: 6.

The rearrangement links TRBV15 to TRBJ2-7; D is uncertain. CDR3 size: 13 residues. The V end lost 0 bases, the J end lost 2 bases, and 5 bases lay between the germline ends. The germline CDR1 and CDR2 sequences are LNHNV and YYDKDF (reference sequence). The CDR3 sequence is CATSRDIAYEQYF. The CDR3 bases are TGTGCCACCAGCAGAGATATCGCCTACGAGCAGTACTTC.

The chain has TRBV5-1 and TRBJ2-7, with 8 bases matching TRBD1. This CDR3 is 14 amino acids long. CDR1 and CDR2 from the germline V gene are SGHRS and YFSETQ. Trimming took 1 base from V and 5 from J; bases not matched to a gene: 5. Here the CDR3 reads CASSLTGGDHEQYF. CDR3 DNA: TGCGCCAGCAGCTTGACAGGGGGTGACCACGAGCAGTACTTC. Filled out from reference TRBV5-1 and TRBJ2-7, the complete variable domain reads KAGVTQTPRYLIKTRGQQVTLSCSPISGHRSVSWYQQTPGQGLQFLFEYFSETQRNKGNFPGRFSGRQFSNSRSEMNVSTLELGDSALYLCASSLTGGDHEQYFGPGTRLTVT.

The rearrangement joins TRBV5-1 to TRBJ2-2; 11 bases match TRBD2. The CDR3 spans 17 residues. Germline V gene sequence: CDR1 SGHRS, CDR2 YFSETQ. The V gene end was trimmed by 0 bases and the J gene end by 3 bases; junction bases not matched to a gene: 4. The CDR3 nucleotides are TGCGCCAGCAGCTTGGCTAGCGGGGGGCCCTACACCGGGGAGCTGTTTTTT. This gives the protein CASSLASGGPYTGELFF.

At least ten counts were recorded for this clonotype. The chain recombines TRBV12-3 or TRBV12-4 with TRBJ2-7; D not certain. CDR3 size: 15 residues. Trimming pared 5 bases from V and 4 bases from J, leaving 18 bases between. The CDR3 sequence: CASSPRTDPRYEQYF. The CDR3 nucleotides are TGTGCCAGCAGTCCTCGGACGGATCCCAGATACGAGCAGTACTTC.